This TCR beta chain originates from a study of cytotoxic CD8 clonotypes in ibrutinib-treated CLL. The protocol was immunoSEQ multiplex PCR, while the TCRdb copy is restricted to in-frame clones and leaves out a portion. The sample comprises 140,000 to 150,000 clones, more than 75% of which are singletons, and 5% to 5.5% rests with the top ten. On this clone itself: As yet, its antigen is unknown.

Study results and limitations: Among the clonotypes, public ones were uncommon and contracted or held stable on treatment.

The germline V gene has CDR1 LNHDA and CDR2 SQIVND (reference sequence). Trimming left V 6 bases short and J 0 bases short, with 6 bases between. This CDR3 is built from 14 residues. The sample consisted of PBMCs, taken after 24 months of ibrutinib treatment. The chain carries TRBV19 and TRBJ1-6; D gene uncertain. This clonotype was obtained from a human donor with chronic lymphocytic leukemia. CDR3 in amino acids: CASRRVSYNSPLHF. The CDR3, as DNA: TGTGCCAGTAGGCGGGTCTCCTATAATTCACCCCTCCACTTT.